Detailed here is one TCR beta chain. It lacks a known antigen. Per-base quality was not reported, and no clone a single base away is much larger than it. TCRbeta CDR3 regions were amplified from genomic DNA using the immunoSEQ Assay, a bias-controlled multiplex PCR. For the original study's pipeline: The number of nucleated cells in each sample was estimated from the amplification of reference gene primers within the assay. Sequence reads were collapsed and filtered to measure the absolute abundance of every unique TCRbeta CDR3 rearrangement. For each sample, productive Simpson clonality was calculated as the square root of Simpson's diversity index across productive rearrangements. Held by TCRdb, this immuneACCESS table contains in-frame sequences only and omits some clones. Under half of the omission traces to an unresolved V gene where checked; the cause of the rest is unknown. That table supplies the V and J calls and clone size; D and trimming were determined from the DNA. Across this sample there are 150,000 to 200,000 clones, with approximately 91% seen only once. In total, the top ten clones hold about 5% of the sample.

The CDR1 and CDR2 encoded by the germline V gene (reference sequence) are MNHEY and SMNVEV. The CDR3 sequence holds 13 residues, the cysteine and phenylalanine included. Solely the CDR3 DNA is kept, with 39 bases framed from the first base. For this chain, trimming is 2 bases at the V end and 11 bases at the J end, and the number of junction bases without a gene match is 2. One collaborating source in Seattle enrolled patients while the patients were actively infected and followed the patients over time throughout the course of disease. The collaborating institutions used their own protocols to collect whole blood in K2EDTA tubes. Collaborator samples were shipped for TCRbeta analysis as frozen whole blood, isolated PBMCs, or DNA extracted from either sample type. The data originate from a study of blood T cell repertoires in COVID-19 (dated by TCRdb to about 2020). The study in broad terms: Collaborator samples came from the United States, Italy and Spain and covered acute and convalescent phases of COVID-19. Where HLA class I and class II types were available, the types were taken from metadata supplied by the sample provider, not from assay-based typing. Samples came from the ongoing ImmuneRACE study (first 160 participants) plus 1,254 subjects from 6 global collaborators. Subjects who had been exposed to COVID-19, were actively infected with it, or had recovered from it provided the deeply sampled blood TCRbeta repertoires that made up the dataset. The repertoires were released in a freely available public database meant as a resource for research on the immune response to SARS-CoV-2. Sample metadata almost always included a de-identified subject ID, COVID-19 status, age in years and sex. The prospective study material was composed of cDNA or gDNA derived from T cells, B-cell-depleted T cells, or PBMCs. Broader findings and caveats from the paper: The amount of clinical and demographic metadata varied by source and participant and was provided uncurated.

Sequenced: peripheral blood. The TCR was taken from a man aged 18 to 30 with COVID-19, enrolled during active disease. The sequence links TRBV27 to TRBJ2-5, with TRBD2 matching 13 junction bases. The nucleotide sequence is TGTGCCAGCAGTTTAACTAGCGGGAGGGATCAGTACTTC. Translated, it gives CASSLTSGRDQYF.